This T cell receptor (beta chain) was found in a study of T cell responses to AZD1222 COVID-19 vaccine (dated by TCRdb to about 2021). Regarding the research as a whole: Because spike-specific TCR depth and breadth did not differ between the two schedules, AZD1222 recipients who got a second dose at roughly 4 weeks were pooled with those who got a second dose at roughly 12 weeks. A total of about 230 trial participants underwent TCR sequencing, of whom around 200 received two doses of AZD1222 and about 25 received two doses of the MenACWY control vaccine. Trial participants were enrolled by age into subgroups of 18-55, 56-69 and 70-plus years, and roughly 150, 30 and 60 TCR-sequenced participants, respectively, were included in these subgroups.

V is shortened by 8 bases, J by 8 bases, and the region joining them spans 18 bases. CDR1 and CDR2 are read off the germline V gene (reference sequence) as PRHDT and FYEKMQ. Counted from cysteine to phenylalanine, this CDR3 has 13 amino acids. Only the CDR3 part of the read is kept: 39 bases, read in frame from the first base. Overall results and qualifications from the work: Epitopes outside the regions mutated in the B.1.351 and B.1.1.7 variants were reportedly recognized by nearly half of the unique spike-specific TCRs. After two AZD1222 doses, both the breadth and the depth of spike-specific TCRs were significantly higher than at day 0 and than in MenACWY recipients. Because no samples from the day 14 peak response were available, repertoires could be characterized only after the peak T cell response. Participants were mostly white British and included more females than males, and it was suggested by the authors that clonal diversity may have been underestimated. Only five to seven AZD1222 recipients were SARS-CoV-2 seropositive at baseline, limiting conclusions about previously exposed vaccinees. The 56-69-year group was small, and its depth increase did not reach significance, likely because of low power. Vaccine-associated CD4 TCRs spanned the whole spike protein, with dominant responses in regions 160-218 and 743-854.

Comment on this clone: It lacks a known antigen. No clone much larger than this one lies a single base away; base qualities are absent.

The time point label corresponds to: baseline before first vaccination. Vaccinee samples were obtained from the UK trials COV001 and COV002, which included a single-blind randomized controlled phase 2/3 trial of AZD1222 (ChAdOx1 nCoV-19) in healthy adults. For TCRbeta chain sequencing, PBMC samples from trial participants were taken at day 0 and at day 28 after the second dose. The CDR3 regions of human TCRbeta chains were subjected to immunosequencing. The paper's data handling went like this. Repertoire TCRs were checked for matches against a reference library of SARS-CoV-2-specific TCRs that had been generated using the MIRA antigen-specificity platform. Breadth was defined as the fraction of unique TCRs that were SARS-CoV-2-associated, and depth was defined as the fraction of total T cells that were SARS-CoV-2-associated. Using the MIRA data, every spike-specific TCR was mapped to the spike region that the TCR reacted to and assigned to either a CD4 or a CD8 class. Log10-transformed breadth and depth values were compared by one-way ANOVA with Sidak's multiple comparisons tests. TCRdb carries this immuneACCESS record with in-frame sequences only. Its versions omit some clonotypes, under half of them owing to an unresolved V gene in the studies checked, with the rest unexplained. V, J and clone size are taken as reported in that table, and D and trimming were inferred from the DNA itself. This sample comprises some 140,000 clones, approximately 90% of them detected only once. The top ten clonotypes cover less than 3.5% of the sample.

This receptor was taken from an adult in good health. This chain is built from TRBV13 and TRBJ1-2; TRBD1 is possibly the D segment (6 matching bases). The specimen was peripheral blood, collected on day 0 of AZD1222 vaccination. The DNA sequence is TGTGCCAGCGGAGGACAGTCCAGGCTGGGCTACACCTTC. Its translation reads: CASGGQSRLGYTF.